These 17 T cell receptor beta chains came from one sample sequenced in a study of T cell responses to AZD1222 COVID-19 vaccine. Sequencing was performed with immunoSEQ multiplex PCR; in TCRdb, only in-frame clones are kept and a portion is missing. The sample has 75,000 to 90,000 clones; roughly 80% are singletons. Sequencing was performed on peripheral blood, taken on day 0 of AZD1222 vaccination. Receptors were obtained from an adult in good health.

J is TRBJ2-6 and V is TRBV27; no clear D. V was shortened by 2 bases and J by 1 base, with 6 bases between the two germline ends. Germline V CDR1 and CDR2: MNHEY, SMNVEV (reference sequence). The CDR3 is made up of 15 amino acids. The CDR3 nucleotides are TGTGCCAGCAGTTTAAGGGTATCTGGGGCCAACGTCCTGACTTTC. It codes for CASSLRVSGANVLTF.

CDR3 nucleotides: TGTGCCAGCAGTGCCGGACTACGCACAGATACGCAGTATTTT. Its protein product is CASSAGLRTDTQYF. The genes are TRBV6-4 and TRBJ2-3; TRBD2 is a possible D gene (6 bases). V lost 4 bases, J lost 1 base, and 9 bases lay in between. In germline, CDR1 is MRHNA, CDR2 SNTAGT. CDR3 size: 14 residues.

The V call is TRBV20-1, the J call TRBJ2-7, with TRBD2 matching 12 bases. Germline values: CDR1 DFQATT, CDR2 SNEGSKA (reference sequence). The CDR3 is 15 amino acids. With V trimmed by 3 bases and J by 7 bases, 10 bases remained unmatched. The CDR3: CSASDRLAGEGEQYF. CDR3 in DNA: TGCAGTGCTAGTGATCGACTAGCGGGAGAGGGGGAGCAGTACTTC.

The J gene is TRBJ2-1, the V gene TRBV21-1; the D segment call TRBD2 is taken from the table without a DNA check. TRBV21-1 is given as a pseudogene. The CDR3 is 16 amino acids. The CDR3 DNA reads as TGTGCCAGCAGCAAAGGAGCGGGAACCTTCTACAATGAGCAGTTCTTC. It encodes CASSKGAGTFYNEQFF.

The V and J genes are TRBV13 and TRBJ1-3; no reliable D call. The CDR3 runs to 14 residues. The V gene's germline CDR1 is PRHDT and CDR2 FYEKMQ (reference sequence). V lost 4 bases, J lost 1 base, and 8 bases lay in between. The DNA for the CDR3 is TGTGCCAGCAGCTCCCGAAGTTCTGGAAACACCATATATTTT. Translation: CASSSRSSGNTIYF. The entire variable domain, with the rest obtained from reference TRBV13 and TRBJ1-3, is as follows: AAGVIQSPRHLIKEKRETATLKCYPIPRHDTVYWYQQGPGQDPQFLISFYEKMQSDKGSIPDRFSAQQFSDYHSELNMSSLELGDSALYFCASSSRSSGNTIYFGEGSWLTVV.

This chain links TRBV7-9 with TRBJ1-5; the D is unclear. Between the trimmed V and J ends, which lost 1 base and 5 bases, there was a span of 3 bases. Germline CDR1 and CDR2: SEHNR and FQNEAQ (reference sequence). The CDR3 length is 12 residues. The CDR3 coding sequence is TGTGCCAGCAGCTTAGGAGATCAGCCCCAGCATTTT. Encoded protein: CASSLGDQPQHF.

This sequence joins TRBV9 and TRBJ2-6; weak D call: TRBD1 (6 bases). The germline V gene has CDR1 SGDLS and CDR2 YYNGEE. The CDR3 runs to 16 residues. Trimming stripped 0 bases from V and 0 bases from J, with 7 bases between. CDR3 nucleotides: TGTGCCAGCAGCGTAGGGACAGTCTCTGGGGCCAACGTCCTGACTTTC. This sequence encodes CASSVGTVSGANVLTF.

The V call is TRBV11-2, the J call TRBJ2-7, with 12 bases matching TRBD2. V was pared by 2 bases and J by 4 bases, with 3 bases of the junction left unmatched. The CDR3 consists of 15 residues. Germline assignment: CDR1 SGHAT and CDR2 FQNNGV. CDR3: CASSLLTSGSYEQYF. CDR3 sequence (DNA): TGTGCCAGCAGCTTACTGACTAGCGGGAGTTACGAGCAGTACTTC.

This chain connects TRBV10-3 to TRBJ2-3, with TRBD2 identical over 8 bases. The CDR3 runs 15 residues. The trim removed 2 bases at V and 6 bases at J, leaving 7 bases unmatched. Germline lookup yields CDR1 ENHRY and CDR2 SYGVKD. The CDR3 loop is CAISEGDSGKDTQYF. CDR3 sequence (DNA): TGTGCCATCAGTGAGGGGGATAGCGGGAAGGATACGCAGTATTTT.

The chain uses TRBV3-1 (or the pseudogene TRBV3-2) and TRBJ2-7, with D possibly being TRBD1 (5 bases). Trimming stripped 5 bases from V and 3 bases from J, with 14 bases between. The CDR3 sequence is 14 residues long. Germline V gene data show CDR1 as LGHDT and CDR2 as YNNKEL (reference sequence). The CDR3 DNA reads TGTGCCAGCAGCTCCCCCCCAGGGAACTACGAGCAGTACTTC. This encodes CASSSPPGNYEQYF.

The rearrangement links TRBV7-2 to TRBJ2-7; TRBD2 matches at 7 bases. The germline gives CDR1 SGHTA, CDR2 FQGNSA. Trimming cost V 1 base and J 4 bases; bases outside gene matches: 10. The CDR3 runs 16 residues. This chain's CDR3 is CASSLELAGAGYEQYF. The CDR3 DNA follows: TGTGCCAGCAGCTTAGAGTTGGCGGGAGCTGGGTACGAGCAGTACTTC.

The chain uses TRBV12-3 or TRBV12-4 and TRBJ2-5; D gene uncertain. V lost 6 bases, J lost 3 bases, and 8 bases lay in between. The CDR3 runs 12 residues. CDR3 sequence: CASSYSKETQYF. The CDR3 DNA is TGTGCCAGCAGCTACAGCAAAGAGACCCAGTACTTC.

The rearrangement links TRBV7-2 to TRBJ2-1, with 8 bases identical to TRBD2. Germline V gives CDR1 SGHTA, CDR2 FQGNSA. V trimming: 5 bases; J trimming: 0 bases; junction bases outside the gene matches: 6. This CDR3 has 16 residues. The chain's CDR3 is CASSLRGGSSYNEQFF. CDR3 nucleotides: TGTGCCAGCAGCCTACGGGGGGGGAGCTCCTACAATGAGCAGTTCTTC.

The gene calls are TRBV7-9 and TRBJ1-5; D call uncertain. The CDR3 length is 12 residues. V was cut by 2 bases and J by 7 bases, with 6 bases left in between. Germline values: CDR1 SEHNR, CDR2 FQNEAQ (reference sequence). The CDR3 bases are TGTGCCAGCAGCTTATCCTCCCAGCCCCAGCATTTT. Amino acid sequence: CASSLSSQPQHF.

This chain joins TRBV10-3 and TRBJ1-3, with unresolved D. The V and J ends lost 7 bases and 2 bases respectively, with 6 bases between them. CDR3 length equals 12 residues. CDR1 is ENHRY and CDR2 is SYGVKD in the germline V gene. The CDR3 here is CAIMGTGNTIYF. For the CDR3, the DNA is TGTGCCATCATGGGTACTGGAAACACCATATATTTT.

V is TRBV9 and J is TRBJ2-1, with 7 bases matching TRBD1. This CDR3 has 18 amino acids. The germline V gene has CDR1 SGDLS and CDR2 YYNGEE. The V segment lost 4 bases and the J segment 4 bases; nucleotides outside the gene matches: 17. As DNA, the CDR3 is TGTGCCAGCAGCCCCACAGGGGACACCAATCCTGCTTACAATGAGCAGTTCTTC. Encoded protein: CASSPTGDTNPAYNEQFF.

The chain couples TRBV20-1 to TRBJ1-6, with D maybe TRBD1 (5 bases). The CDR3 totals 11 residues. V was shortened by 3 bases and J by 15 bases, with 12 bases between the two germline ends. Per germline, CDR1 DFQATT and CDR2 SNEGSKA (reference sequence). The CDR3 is CSARGLSGLHF. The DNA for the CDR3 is TGCAGTGCTAGGGGGCTATCCGGCCTCCACTTT.